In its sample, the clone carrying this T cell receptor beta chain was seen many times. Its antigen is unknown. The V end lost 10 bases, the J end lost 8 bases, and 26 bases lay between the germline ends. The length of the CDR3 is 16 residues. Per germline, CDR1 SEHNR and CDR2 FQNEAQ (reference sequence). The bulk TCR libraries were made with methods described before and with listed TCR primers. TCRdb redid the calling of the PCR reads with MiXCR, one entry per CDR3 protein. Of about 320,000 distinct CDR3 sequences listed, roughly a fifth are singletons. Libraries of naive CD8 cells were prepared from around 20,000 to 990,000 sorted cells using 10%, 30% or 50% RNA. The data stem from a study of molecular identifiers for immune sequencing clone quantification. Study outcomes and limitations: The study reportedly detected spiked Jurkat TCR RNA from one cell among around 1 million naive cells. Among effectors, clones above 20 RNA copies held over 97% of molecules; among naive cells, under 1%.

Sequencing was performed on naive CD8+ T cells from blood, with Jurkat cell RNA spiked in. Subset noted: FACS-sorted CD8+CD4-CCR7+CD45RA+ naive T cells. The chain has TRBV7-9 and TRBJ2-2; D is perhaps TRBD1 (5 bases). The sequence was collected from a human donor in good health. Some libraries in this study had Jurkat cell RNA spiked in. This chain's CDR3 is CAIPIHPAGADGELFF. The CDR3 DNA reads TGTGCCATCCCGATACACCCCGCTGGGGCTGATGGGGAGCTGTTTTTT.